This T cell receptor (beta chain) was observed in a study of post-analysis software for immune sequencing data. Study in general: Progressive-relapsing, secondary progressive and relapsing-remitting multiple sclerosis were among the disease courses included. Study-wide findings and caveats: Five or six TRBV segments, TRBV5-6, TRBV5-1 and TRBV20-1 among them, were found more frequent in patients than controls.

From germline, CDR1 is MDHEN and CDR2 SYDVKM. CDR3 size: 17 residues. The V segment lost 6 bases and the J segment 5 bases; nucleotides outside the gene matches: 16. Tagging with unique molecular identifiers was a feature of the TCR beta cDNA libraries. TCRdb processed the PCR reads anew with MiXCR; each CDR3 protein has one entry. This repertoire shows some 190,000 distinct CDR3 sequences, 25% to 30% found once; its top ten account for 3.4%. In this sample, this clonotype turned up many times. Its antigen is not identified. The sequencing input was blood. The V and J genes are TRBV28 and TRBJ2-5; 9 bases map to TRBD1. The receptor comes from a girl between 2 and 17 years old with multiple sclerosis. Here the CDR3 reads CASSPLAPGQGQETQYF. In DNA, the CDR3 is TGTGCCAGCAGCCCACTCGCCCCGGGACAGGGTCAGGAGACCCAGTACTTC.